This T cell receptor beta chain was captured by sequencing in a study of cytomegalovirus exposure and HLA in healthy donors. Notes on the study in general: There were some public TCRs occurring in many donors, but most TCR sequences were rare. The CMV antigen specificity of a few CMV-associated chains was confirmed through in vitro analysis. It was about 150 TCR beta chains that were listed as cytomegalovirus-associated.

The method was immunoSEQ multiplex PCR; TCRdb's version includes in-frame clones alone and lacks a portion of them. Of some 68,000 clones in the sample, more than 95% are singletons; the top ten hold over 2%. The CDR3 is made up of 18 amino acids. The V gene end was trimmed by 3 bases and the J gene end by 7 bases; junction bases not matched to a gene: 20. As regards this clone: Its antigen is not known.

Sequencing was performed on PBMCs. The receptor's source is a man aged 18 to 30 in good health and CMV-seronegative. The V call is TRBV23-1, the J call TRBJ2-7; 8 positions match TRBD1. TRBV23-1 is identified as an open reading frame with a role that is uncertain. Written as DNA, the CDR3 is TGCGCCAGCAGTCACCACCCCGACGGAGCAGGGGGCTCGTGGGAGCAGTACTTC. Translated, it gives CASSHHPDGAGGSWEQYF.